Each of the 17 T cell receptor beta chains below was sequenced from the same sample in a study of blood T cell repertoires in COVID-19. Some clones are missing from TCRdb's copy, which holds only in-frame ones; the method was immunoSEQ multiplex PCR. The table records some 40,000 clones, approximately 70% of them present only once. The sequenced sample consisted of peripheral blood. Source of these receptors: a man at least 80 years old with acute or convalescent COVID-19.

This sequence joins TRBV5-4 and TRBJ2-7, with 12 bases aligning to TRBD2. This CDR3 comprises 15 residues. The J segment lost 6 bases and the V segment lost 4 bases, leaving 8 bases of the junction unmatched. CDR1 and CDR2 from the germline V gene are SGHNT and YYREEE (reference sequence). CDR3 loop: CASSVPTSGSGEQYF. The CDR3 nucleotides read TGTGCCAGCAGCGTCCCGACTAGCGGGAGTGGCGAGCAGTACTTC. Full variable domain (missing parts from reference TRBV5-4 and TRBJ2-7): ETGVTQSPTHLIKTRGQQVTLRCSSQSGHNTVSWYQQALGQGPQFIFQYYREEENGRGNFPPRFSGLQFPNYSSELNVNALELDDSALYLCASSVPTSGSGEQYFGPGTRLTVT.

This rearrangement joins TRBV6-6 to TRBJ2-7; the match to TRBD2 covers 11 bases. The V gene end was trimmed by 9 bases and the J gene end by 0 bases; junction bases not matched to a gene: 7. There are 15 residues in the CDR3. Germline CDR1 MNHNY, CDR2 SVGAGI (reference sequence). The chain's CDR3 is CASKPGTSGSYEQYF. As DNA, the CDR3 is TGTGCCAGTAAACCCGGGACTAGCGGCTCCTACGAGCAGTACTTC.

V usage is TRBV19 and J usage is TRBJ1-5; 8 bases map to TRBD1. The CDR3 has 16 amino acids. Germline V gives CDR1 LNHDA, CDR2 SQIVND (reference sequence). The trim removed 10 bases at V and 6 bases at J, leaving 17 bases unmatched. The DNA of the CDR3 is TGTGCCACCACCGAAACCGGGCAGGGGGCGATTCAGCCCCAGCATTTT. Its protein is CATTETGQGAIQPQHF.

This clone occurred a few times. V is TRBV7-2 and J is TRBJ2-7, with no clear D. Trimming pared 1 base from V and 5 bases from J, leaving 9 bases between. Germline lookup yields CDR1 SGHTA and CDR2 FQGNSA. The CDR3 contains 13 residues. The CDR3 loop reads CASSLVAVHEQYF. The CDR3 nucleotides read TGTGCCAGCAGCTTAGTTGCGGTCCACGAGCAGTACTTC.

The V call is TRBV27, the J call TRBJ1-5, with 7 nucleotides matching TRBD1. Germline V CDR1 and CDR2: MNHEY, SMNVEV (reference sequence). The CDR3 runs 15 residues. Losses at the gene ends were 2 bases for V and 6 bases for J; bases not matched to a gene: 7. CDR3 sequence reads: CASSLRGAGGQPQHF. CDR3 bases: TGTGCCAGCAGTTTAAGGGGGGCAGGGGGTCAGCCCCAGCATTTT.

This chain connects TRBV11-2 to TRBJ2-1; 11 bases match TRBD1. The CDR3 loop spans 17 amino acids. Germline CDR1 and CDR2: SGHAT and FQNNGV. The V and J ends lost 4 bases and 10 bases, in that order; junction bases with no gene match: 15. In nucleotides, the CDR3 is TGTGCCAGCAGCTCTGACGTTGGACAGGGGGCTTTGCGGGAGCAGTTCTTC. Protein: CASSSDVGQGALREQFF.

The V gene is TRBV7-2, the J gene TRBJ2-1; 7 bases align to TRBD1. J was trimmed by 3 bases and V by 4 bases; bases with no gene match: 6. CDR3 length: 15 residues. Looked up from germline, CDR1 is SGHTA and CDR2 is FQGNSA. The CDR3 bases are TGTGCCAGCAGCTATTATGGGACAGACTACAATGAGCAGTTCTTC. This encodes CASSYYGTDYNEQFF.

This clone was counted between two and nine times. The chain is built from TRBV12-5 and TRBJ1-5; no firm D call. Germline V gives CDR1 LGHNT, CDR2 FRNRAP. V was trimmed by 0 bases and J by 0 bases, leaving 12 bases between them. The CDR3 length is 17 residues. The CDR3 coding sequence is TGTGCTAGTGGTTTGGTGACGAATACGGGTAGCAATCAGCCCCAGCATTTT. It codes for CASGLVTNTGSNQPQHF.

This chain joins TRBV18 and TRBJ1-6, with D possibly matching TRBD1 (5 bases). The ends were cut back, 0 bases at V and 14 bases at J, with 14 bases in the middle. This CDR3 contains 14 residues. Germline V lookup: CDR1 KGHSH, CDR2 LQKENI. The CDR3 protein is CASSPPPGDGSLHF. DNA of the CDR3: TGTGCCAGCTCACCACCGCCGGGGGATGGATCCCTCCACTTT.

Concerning this clone itself: The same CDR3 is also encoded by other DNA sequences in this sample. This chain links TRBV19 with TRBJ1-1; D is uncertain. Germline V CDR1 and CDR2: LNHDA, SQIVND (reference sequence). CDR3 size: 12 residues. V was shortened by 5 bases and J by 2 bases, with 6 bases between the two germline ends. The CDR3, as DNA: TGTGCCAGTAGTCCCAAAAACACTGAAGCTTTCTTT. This codes for CASSPKNTEAFF.

The V and J genes are TRBV7-2 and TRBJ1-5; no clear D gene. The length of the CDR3 is 13 residues. Germline assignment: CDR1 SGHTA and CDR2 FQGNSA. Trimming took off 10 bases at V and 6 bases at J, with 16 bases between the two ends. CDR3 region: CATTTRVGQPQHF. DNA for the CDR3: TGTGCCACTACGACTCGGGTGGGTCAGCCCCAGCATTTT. Full variable domain (missing parts from reference TRBV7-2 and TRBJ1-5): GAGVSQSPSNKVTEKGKDVELRCDPISGHTALYWYRQSLGQGLEFLIYFQGNSAPDKSGLPSDRFSAERTGGSVSTLTIQRTQQEDSAVYLCATTTRVGQPQHFGDGTRLSIL.

This clone was picked up one time. The chain employs TRBV27 and TRBJ2-7; tentative D call: TRBD2 (5 bases). There are 16 residues in the CDR3. Germline-derived CDR1 and CDR2 are MNHEY and SMNVEV (reference sequence). Trimming left V 4 bases short and J 0 bases short, with 16 bases between. CDR3 DNA sequence: TGTGCCAGCAGTTCGGAGCTAGCCCGCATCTCCTACGAGCAGTACTTC. It specifies CASSSELARISYEQYF.

This clone has more than one count but fewer than ten. The chain is built from TRBV7-9 and TRBJ1-1; no clear D gene. CDR3 length: 13 amino acids. The V and J ends lost 3 bases and 3 bases respectively, with 8 bases between them. The germline V gene encodes CDR1 SEHNR and CDR2 FQNEAQ (reference sequence). The CDR3 bases are TGTGCCAGCAGCTTGGCCGGGGACACTGAAGCTTTCTTT. It encodes CASSLAGDTEAFF.

This chain connects TRBV5-1 to TRBJ2-3; 9 positions agree with TRBD2. CDR1 is SGHRS and CDR2 is YFSETQ in the germline V gene. The junction had 4 bases not matched to a gene; V was cut back by 0 bases and J by 2 bases. The CDR3 loop spans 16 amino acids. The CDR3, as DNA: TGCGCCAGCAGCTTGGTTGCTAGCGGGAACACAGATACGCAGTATTTT. It specifies CASSLVASGNTDTQYF. Full variable domain (missing parts from reference TRBV5-1 and TRBJ2-3): KAGVTQTPRYLIKTRGQQVTLSCSPISGHRSVSWYQQTPGQGLQFLFEYFSETQRNKGNFPGRFSGRQFSNSRSEMNVSTLELGDSALYLCASSLVASGNTDTQYFGPGTRLTVL.

V is TRBV5-1 and J is TRBJ1-2, with D perhaps TRBD1 (6 bases). The V end was cut by 0 bases, the J end by 8 bases, with 14 bases between. There are 14 residues in the CDR3. Looked up from germline, CDR1 is SGHRS and CDR2 is YFSETQ. CDR3: CASSLASTGGGYTF. For the CDR3, the DNA is TGCGCCAGCAGCTTGGCCTCGACAGGCGGGGGCTACACCTTC.

Points on this clone: Here the CDR3 omits its conserved ending phenylalanine or tryptophan, so a read error is the likely source. Because the CDR3's place on the DNA is in doubt, the DNA is left out and the CDR3 is given as listed by TCRdb. The chain couples TRBV7-4 to TRBJ1-1; the table's D gene call, TRBD1, was not cross checked with the DNA. The CDR3 comprises 13 residues, both ends counted. Germline V CDR1 and CDR2: SGHVT, SQSDAQ. The CDR3 spells CASSSRGIRDRPT.

This chain joins TRBV19 and TRBJ2-7, with D possibly matching TRBD2 (5 bases). Trimming shortened V by 3 bases and J by 5 bases, and 11 bases separated the two germline ends. This CDR3 spans 13 amino acids. Germline CDR1 LNHDA, CDR2 SQIVND (reference sequence). CDR3 sequence: CASSIGARDEQYF. The CDR3, as DNA: TGTGCCAGTAGTATCGGCGCGAGGGACGAGCAGTACTTC. The variable domain in full, with the rest retrieved from reference TRBV19 and TRBJ2-7, is DGGITQSPKYLFRKEGQNVTLSCEQNLNHDAMYWYRQDPGQGLRLIYYSQIVNDFQKGDIAEGYSVSREKKESFPLTVTSAQKNPTAFYLCASSIGARDEQYFGPGTRLTVT.